These T cell receptor beta chains were read from a single sample in a study of blood T cells in healthy people across ages. One entry per CDR3 protein, called by TCRdb with MiXCR from the 5' RACE reads. The sample lists approximately 1,100,000 distinct CDR3 sequences, less than 50% occurring once. The sample taken for sequencing was blood. These receptors all come from a woman aged 55-70 years in good health. Both conserved end residues are part of each CDR3. Fields, in order: D gene, J gene, clone size, V gene, CDR3 protein, CDR3 DNA. The D gene is left open where the match is weak. Clone size is not always given. Where it is, it says once, few, many or a class for expanded clones.

d_call: TRBD2; j_call: TRBJ2-3; clone_size: NA; v_call: TRBV4-1; cdr3_aa: CASSQVRRERTDTQYF; cdr3_nt: TGCGCCAGCAGCCAAGTTCGGCGGGAGAGGACAGATACGCAGTATTTT
d_call: NA; j_call: TRBJ2-7; clone_size: NA; v_call: TRBV6-6; cdr3_aa: CASSYSYGGYEQYF; cdr3_nt: TGTGCCAGCAGTTACTCCTACGGAGGCTACGAGCAGTACTTC
d_call: NA; j_call: TRBJ2-1; clone_size: few; v_call: TRBV5-4; cdr3_aa: CASSLDLGLASHNEQFF; cdr3_nt: TGTGCCAGCAGCTTGGATTTGGGGCTAGCTTCCCACAATGAGCAGTTCTTC
d_call: TRBD2; j_call: TRBJ2-3; clone_size: few; v_call: TRBV27; cdr3_aa: CASSLTGGLSGRETDTQYF; cdr3_nt: TGTGCCAGCAGTTTAACGGGGGGTCTGAGCGGGAGAGAGACAGATACGCAGTATTTT
d_call: TRBD1; j_call: TRBJ2-7; clone_size: NA; v_call: TRBV5-1; cdr3_aa: CASSLEPGGYEQYF; cdr3_nt: TGCGCCAGCAGCTTGGAGCCAGGGGGCTACGAGCAGTACTTC
d_call: TRBD1; j_call: TRBJ1-1; clone_size: once; v_call: TRBV20-1; cdr3_aa: CSAAMLTGGLIWGTEAFF; cdr3_nt: TGCAGTGCTGCCATGTTAACAGGGGGTTTAATTTGGGGCACTGAAGCTTTCTTT
d_call: NA; j_call: TRBJ2-1; clone_size: NA; v_call: TRBV24-1; cdr3_aa: CATSLGTYNEQFF; cdr3_nt: TGTGCCACCAGCCTAGGGACTTACAATGAGCAGTTCTTC
d_call: TRBD2; j_call: TRBJ2-7; clone_size: few; v_call: TRBV14; cdr3_aa: CASSQERREFYEQYF; cdr3_nt: TGTGCCAGCAGCCAAGAGCGGCGGGAGTTCTACGAGCAGTACTTC
d_call: TRBD2; j_call: TRBJ2-1; clone_size: NA; v_call: TRBV7-6; cdr3_aa: CASSGMSSGMYNEQFF; cdr3_nt: TGTGCCAGCAGCGGTATGTCTAGCGGGATGTACAATGAGCAGTTCTTC
d_call: TRBD2; j_call: TRBJ2-1; clone_size: few; v_call: TRBV6-6; cdr3_aa: CASSYWAGADNEQFF; cdr3_nt: TGTGCCAGCAGTTACTGGGCGGGAGCCGACAATGAGCAGTTCTTC